The present T cell receptor (beta chain) was sequenced within a study of shared clonotypes between healthy human individuals. The germline gives CDR1 SGHDT, CDR2 YYEEEE. Between the trimmed V and J ends, which lost 4 bases and 2 bases, there was a span of 16 bases. This CDR3 contains 16 residues. TCRdb keeps only in-frame clones here, not all; method: immunoSEQ multiplex PCR. Of about 2.1 million clones listed, 90% to 95% were seen once; the top ten hold more than 1.5%. CD45RO-negative, CCR7-positively selected cells formed the naive CD8 fraction, excluding terminally differentiated effector memory CD45RA+ cells.

This receptor was identified in a man in his late teens or twenties in good health. Some clones in this sample may be carry-over from other donors' samples. The sample was naive CD8+ T cells from PBMCs. V usage is TRBV5-6 and J usage is TRBJ2-1; a weak D match, TRBD2 (5 bases). The CDR3 spells CASSPDFPRPYNEQFF. In DNA, the CDR3 is TGTGCCAGCAGCCCGGACTTTCCTAGGCCCTACAATGAGCAGTTCTTC.